The T cell receptor (beta chain) under discussion was sequenced for a study of shared clonotypes between healthy human individuals. This clone was seen a single time. The naive CD8 subset, CD45RO-negative cells positively selected for CCR7, excluded terminally differentiated effector memory CD45RA+ cells. Produced via immunoSEQ multiplex PCR; TCRdb's table is partial and in-frame only. This table holds about 820,000 clones, more than 85% found once. Germline V gene lookup returns CDR1 LGHNA and CDR2 YSLEER. This CDR3 has 16 amino acids. V lost 3 bases, J lost 3 bases, and 15 bases lay in between. The sequenced sample was naive CD8+ T cells sorted from blood. This chain uses TRBV4-3 with TRBJ2-1; D is perhaps TRBD1 or TRBD2 (5 bases each). The source of this sequence is a man aged 30 to 45 in good health. DNA for the CDR3: TGCGCCAGCAGCCATGACCGGGACGGATACTACAATGAGCAGTTCTTC. Encoded protein: CASSHDRDGYYNEQFF.